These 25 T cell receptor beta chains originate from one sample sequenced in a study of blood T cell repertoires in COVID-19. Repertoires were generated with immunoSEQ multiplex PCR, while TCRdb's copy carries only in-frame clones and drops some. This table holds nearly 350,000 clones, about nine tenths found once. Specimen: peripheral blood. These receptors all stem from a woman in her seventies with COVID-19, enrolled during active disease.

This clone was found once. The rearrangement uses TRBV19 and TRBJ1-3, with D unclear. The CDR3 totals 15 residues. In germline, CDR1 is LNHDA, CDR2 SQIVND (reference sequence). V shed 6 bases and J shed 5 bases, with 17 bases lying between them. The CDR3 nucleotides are TGTGCCAGTAGGTCCACCCGGGATGGCCGAAACACCATATATTTT. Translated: CASRSTRDGRNTIYF. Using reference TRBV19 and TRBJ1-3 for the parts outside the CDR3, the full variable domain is DGGITQSPKYLFRKEGQNVTLSCEQNLNHDAMYWYRQDPGQGLRLIYYSQIVNDFQKGDIAEGYSVSREKKESFPLTVTSAQKNPTAFYLCASRSTRDGRNTIYFGEGSWLTVV.

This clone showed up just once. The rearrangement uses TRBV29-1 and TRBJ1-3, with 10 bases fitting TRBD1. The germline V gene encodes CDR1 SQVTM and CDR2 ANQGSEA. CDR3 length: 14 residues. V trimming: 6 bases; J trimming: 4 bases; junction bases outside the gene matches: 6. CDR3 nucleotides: TGCAGCGTACCGGGACAGGGGTCCGGAAACACCATATATTTT. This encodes CSVPGQGSGNTIYF.

In nucleotides, the CDR3 is TGTGCCAGCAGCCAAGACAGGGCCTCTGGAAACACCATATATTTT. This encodes CASSQDRASGNTIYF. The rearrangement joins TRBV4-2 to TRBJ1-3; TRBD1 is a possible D gene (5 bases). The CDR3 loop spans 15 amino acids. Trimming cost V 0 bases and J 0 bases, with 6 bases left between them. Germline-derived CDR1 and CDR2 are LGHNA and YNFKEQ.

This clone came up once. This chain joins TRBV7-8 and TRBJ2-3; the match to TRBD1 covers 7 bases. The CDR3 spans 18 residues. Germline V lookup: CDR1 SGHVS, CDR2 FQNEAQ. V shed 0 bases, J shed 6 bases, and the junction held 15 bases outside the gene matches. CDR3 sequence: CASSLAFRSEGARDTQYF. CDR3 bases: TGTGCCAGCAGCTTAGCGTTTAGGAGCGAGGGGGCAAGGGATACGCAGTATTTT. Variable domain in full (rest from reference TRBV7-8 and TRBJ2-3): GAGVSQSPRYKVAKRGQDVALRCDPISGHVSLFWYQQALGQGPEFLTYFQNEAQLDKSGLPSDRFFAERPEGSVSTLKIQRTQQEDSAVYLCASSLAFRSEGARDTQYFGPGTRLTVL.

The CDR3 reads CASTPPGGDGYTF. The CDR3 coding sequence is TGTGCCAGCACCCCGCCGGGGGGAGATGGCTACACCTTC. V gene TRBV6-5 combines with J gene TRBJ1-2, with D possibly matching TRBD1 (5 bases). Germline CDR1 and CDR2: MNHEY and SVGAGI. V lost 7 bases and J lost 6, with 15 bases in between. The CDR3 has 13 amino acids.

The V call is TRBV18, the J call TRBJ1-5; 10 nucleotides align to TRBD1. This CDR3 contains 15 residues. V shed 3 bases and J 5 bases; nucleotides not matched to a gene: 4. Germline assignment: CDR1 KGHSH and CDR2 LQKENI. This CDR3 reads CASSPRTGGDQPQHF. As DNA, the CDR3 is TGTGCCAGCTCACCTCGGACAGGGGGGGATCAGCCCCAGCATTTT.

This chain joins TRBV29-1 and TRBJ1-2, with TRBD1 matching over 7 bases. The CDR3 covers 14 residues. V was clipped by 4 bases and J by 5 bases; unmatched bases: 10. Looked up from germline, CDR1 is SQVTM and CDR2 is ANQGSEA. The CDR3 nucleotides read TGCAGCGTTGTCACAGGGGAAAGAGCGTATGGCTACACCTTC. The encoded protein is CSVVTGERAYGYTF.

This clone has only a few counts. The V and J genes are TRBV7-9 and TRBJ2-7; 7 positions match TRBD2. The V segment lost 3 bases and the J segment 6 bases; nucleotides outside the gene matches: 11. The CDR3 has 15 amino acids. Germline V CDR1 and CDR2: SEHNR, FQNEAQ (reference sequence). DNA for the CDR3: TGTGCCAGCAGCTTTAGCGGGTTCCCGAATGCCGAGCAGTACTTC. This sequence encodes CASSFSGFPNAEQYF.

The DNA of the CDR3 is TGTGCCAGCAGGGGGACAGGGAGGTACGAGCAGTACTTC. Its translation is CASRGTGRYEQYF. The rearrangement joins TRBV12-3 or TRBV12-4 to TRBJ2-7; 9 bases match TRBD1. The CDR3 length is 13 residues. V shed 6 bases and J 4 bases; nucleotides not matched to a gene: 4.

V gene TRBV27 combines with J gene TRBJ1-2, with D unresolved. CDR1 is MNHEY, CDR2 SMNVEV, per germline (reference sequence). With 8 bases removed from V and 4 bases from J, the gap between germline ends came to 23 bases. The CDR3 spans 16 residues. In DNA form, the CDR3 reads TGTGCCAGCTGCGACTACCGACGGACTTCGGGCTATGGCTACACCTTC. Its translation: CASCDYRRTSGYGYTF.

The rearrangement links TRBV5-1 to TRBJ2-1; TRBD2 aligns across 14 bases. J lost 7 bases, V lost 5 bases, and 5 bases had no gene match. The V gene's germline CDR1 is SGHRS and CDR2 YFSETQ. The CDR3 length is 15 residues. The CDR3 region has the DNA TGCGCCAGCAGTTGGACTAGCGGGGGGATAAATGAGCAGTTCTTC. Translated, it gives CASSWTSGGINEQFF.

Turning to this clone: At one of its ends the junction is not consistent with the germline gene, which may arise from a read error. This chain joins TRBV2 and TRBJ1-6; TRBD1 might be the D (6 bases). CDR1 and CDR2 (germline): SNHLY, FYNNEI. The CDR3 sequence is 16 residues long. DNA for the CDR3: TGTGCCAGCATTGAATTCAGGGGAGCTTATAATTCACCCCTCCACTTT. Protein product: CASIEFRGAYNSPLHF. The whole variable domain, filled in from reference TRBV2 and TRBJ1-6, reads EPEVTQTPSHQVTQMGQEVILRCVPISNHLYFYWYRQILGQKVEFLVSFYNNEISEKSEIFDDQFSVERPDGSNFTLKIRSTKLEDSAMYFCASIEFRGAYNSPLHFGNGTRLTVT.

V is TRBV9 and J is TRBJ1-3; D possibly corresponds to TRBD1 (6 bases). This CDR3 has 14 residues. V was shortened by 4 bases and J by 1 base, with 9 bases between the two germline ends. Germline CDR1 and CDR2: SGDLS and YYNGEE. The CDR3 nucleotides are TGTGCCAGCAGCCCACAGGGATCTGGAAACACCATATATTTT. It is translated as CASSPQGSGNTIYF.

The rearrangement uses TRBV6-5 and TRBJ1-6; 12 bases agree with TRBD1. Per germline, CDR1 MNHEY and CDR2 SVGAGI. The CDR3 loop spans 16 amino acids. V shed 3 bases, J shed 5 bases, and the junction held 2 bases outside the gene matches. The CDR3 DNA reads TGTGCCAGCAGTTATGGGACAGGGGGCGATAATTCACCCCTCCACTTT. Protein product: CASSYGTGGDNSPLHF.

The CDR3: CASSLGGERNYGYTF. DNA for the CDR3: TGTGCCAGCAGCTTAGGGGGGGAACGAAACTATGGCTACACCTTC. The chain links TRBV7-2 to TRBJ1-2; D is possibly TRBD1 (5 bases). This CDR3 comprises 15 residues. V lost 1 base and J 2 bases, leaving 11 bases between the germline ends. The germline gives CDR1 SGHTA, CDR2 FQGNSA.

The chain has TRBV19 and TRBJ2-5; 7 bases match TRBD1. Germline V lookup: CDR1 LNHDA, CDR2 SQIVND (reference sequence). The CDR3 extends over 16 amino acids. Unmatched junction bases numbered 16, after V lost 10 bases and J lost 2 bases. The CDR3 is CAKTRDSFQLQETQYF. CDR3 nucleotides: TGTGCCAAGACCCGGGACAGTTTCCAATTACAAGAGACCCAGTACTTC.

CDR3 region: CASSYPTGVLGETQYF. The DNA of the CDR3 is TGTGCCAGCAGTTATCCGACAGGGGTACTGGGTGAGACCCAGTACTTC. This sequence joins TRBV5-8 and TRBJ2-5; TRBD1 matches 8 bases. V gave up 5 bases and J gave up 5 bases; unmatched junction bases: 14. In germline, CDR1 is SGHTS, CDR2 YDEGEE. CDR3 length: 16 amino acids. Together with reference TRBV5-8 and TRBJ2-5, the CDR3 gives the full variable domain: EAGVTQSPTHLIKTRGQQATLRCSPISGHTSVYWYQQALGLGLQFLLWYDEGEERNRGNFPPRFSGRQFPNYSSELNVNALELEDSALYLCASSYPTGVLGETQYFGPGTRLLVL.

The CDR3 coding sequence is TGTGCCAGCAGTACCTTAGGGGGGGCCACCAATCAGCCCCAGCATTTT. Protein product: CASSTLGGATNQPQHF. The chain employs TRBV27 and TRBJ1-5; possibly TRBD1 for D (6 bases). The ends were cut back, 5 bases at V and 3 bases at J, with 17 bases in the middle. The CDR3 runs 16 residues. CDR1 is MNHEY and CDR2 is SMNVEV in the germline V gene (reference sequence).

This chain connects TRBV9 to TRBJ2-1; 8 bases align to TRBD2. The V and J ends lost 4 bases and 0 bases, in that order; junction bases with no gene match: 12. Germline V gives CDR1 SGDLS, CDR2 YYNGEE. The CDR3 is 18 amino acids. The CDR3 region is CASSSPLAGGLSYNEQFF. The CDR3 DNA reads TGTGCCAGCAGCTCTCCCCTCGCGGGGGGTCTCTCCTACAATGAGCAGTTCTTC.

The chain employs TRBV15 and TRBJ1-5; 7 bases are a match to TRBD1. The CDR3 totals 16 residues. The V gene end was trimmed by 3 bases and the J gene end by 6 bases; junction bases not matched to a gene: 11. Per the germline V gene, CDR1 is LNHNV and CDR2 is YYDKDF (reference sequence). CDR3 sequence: CATSSDKTGFFQPQHF. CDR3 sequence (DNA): TGTGCCACCAGCAGCGACAAGACAGGGTTTTTTCAGCCCCAGCATTTT.

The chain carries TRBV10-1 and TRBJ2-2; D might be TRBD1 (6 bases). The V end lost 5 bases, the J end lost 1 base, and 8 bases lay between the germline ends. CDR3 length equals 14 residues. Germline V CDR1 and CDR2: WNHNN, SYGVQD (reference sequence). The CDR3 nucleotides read TGCGCCAGCAGTACAGGGCGGAACACCGGGGAGCTGTTTTTT. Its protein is CASSTGRNTGELFF.

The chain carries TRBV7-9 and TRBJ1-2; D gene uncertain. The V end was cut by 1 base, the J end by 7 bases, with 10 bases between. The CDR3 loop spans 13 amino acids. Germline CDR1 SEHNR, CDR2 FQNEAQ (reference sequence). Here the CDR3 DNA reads TGTGCCAGCAGCTTAGTATCGGGGTTTGGCTACACCTTC. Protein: CASSLVSGFGYTF.

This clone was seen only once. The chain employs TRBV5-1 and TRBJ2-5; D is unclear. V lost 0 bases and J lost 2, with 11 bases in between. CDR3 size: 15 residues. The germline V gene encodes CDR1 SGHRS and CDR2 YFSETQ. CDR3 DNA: TGCGCCAGCAGCTTGGAAGTCGTGGAGCAAGAGACCCAGTACTTC. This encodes CASSLEVVEQETQYF.

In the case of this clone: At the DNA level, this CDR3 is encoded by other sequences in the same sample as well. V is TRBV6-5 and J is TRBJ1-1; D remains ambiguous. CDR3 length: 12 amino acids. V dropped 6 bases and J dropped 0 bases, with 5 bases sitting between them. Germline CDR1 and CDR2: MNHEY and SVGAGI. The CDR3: CASSRMNTEAFF. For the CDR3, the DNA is TGTGCCAGCAGCCGTATGAACACTGAAGCTTTCTTT.

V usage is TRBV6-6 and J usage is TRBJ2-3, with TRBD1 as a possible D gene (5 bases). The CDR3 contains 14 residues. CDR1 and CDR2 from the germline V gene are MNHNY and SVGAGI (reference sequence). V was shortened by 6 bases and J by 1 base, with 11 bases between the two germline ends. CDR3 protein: CASSLGARTDTQYF. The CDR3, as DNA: TGTGCCAGCAGCCTTGGGGCCCGCACAGATACGCAGTATTTT.